This paragraph reports one T cell receptor beta chain. Its antigen target is currently unknown. Base qualities are not provided; no much larger clone lies one nucleotide away. The source of the sample is a study of shared clonotypes between healthy human individuals (dated by TCRdb to about 2020). Some background on the complete study: The cohort included a few men and a couple of women between 18 and 49 years of age. For each donor, CD4 naive and CD4 memory were each given three plates, CD8 naive was given two plates, and CD8 memory was given one plate. Blood TCR repertoires of five healthy adults were deeply sequenced to estimate repertoire size and the extent of clonotype sharing between individuals. Different laboratories and diverse techniques were used to prepare libraries and sequence TCR repertoires, to increase sequencing depth and limit assay-specific biases. Each donor's leukapheresis produced roughly between roughly 0.94 and 9.5 billion PBMCs.

V is cut back by 10 bases and J by 5 bases, with 16 bases in the junction unmatched. CDR1 SNHLY and CDR2 FYNNEI are derived from the germline V gene. The CDR3, cysteine through phenylalanine, is 15 amino acids long. Of all the DNA, just the CDR3 is kept, 45 bases in frame from base 1. Using the deep immunoSEQ assay, TCR CDR3 regions were amplified from genomic DNA by multiplex PCR. For each cell subset, the extracted genomic DNA was distributed evenly across all wells of several immunoSEQ 96-well plates, and each plate served as one replicate. For sorted subsets, each replicate PCR was loaded with about 0.2 ug genomic DNA, equivalent to about 33,000 T cell genomes. Purified libraries were measured with a Qubit 3.0 fluorometer, size-checked on a Bioanalyzer 2100, and measured again with the KAPA Library Quantification kit. Every immunoSEQ 96-well plate was sequenced on a separate single-read 150-cycle Illumina NextSeq 550 flow cell. The original methods were these. Because the immunoSEQ output included only junctional sequences and no quality scores, the filtering could not be the same as the filtering used for full-length reads. To assign V/J genes and CDR3, sequences were annotated using PyIR, a Python wrapper for IgBLAST v1.9, with IMGT germline references. Reads were filtered out if the reads had weak V/J assignments (E-value above 1e-6), no CDR3, stop codons, out-of-frame junctions, or ambiguous translated residues. V3J clonotypes were defined as sequences sharing the same inferred V gene, J gene, and CDR3 amino acid sequence. The percentage overlap between two repertoires was calculated by dividing the number of shared unique clonotypes by the size of the smaller repertoire. RTK rarefaction, the Chao1 estimator, and Recon v2.1 estimates of unobserved clonotypes were used to assess repertoire richness. OLGA was used to compute generation probabilities for all TCRbeta clonotypes that the gDNA method yielded from four donors. TCRdb mirrors the immuneACCESS table, restricted to in-frame sequences. Some clones are absent from its copies; in checked studies, under half trace to an unresolved V gene, and the reason for the others is unknown. That table is the source of V, J and clone size, and D and trimming were worked out from the DNA. This sample comprises approximately 2,000,000 clones, approximately 90% of them detected only once. 0.37% of the sample is taken by the ten largest.

The donors were healthy, HIV-negative adults with no recently reported acute infections or vaccinations. Every donor was a Caucasian adult residing in Nashville, Tennessee, USA. CD4+ T cells were enriched by magnetic negative selection; naive cells were then positively selected on CD45RA, and the negative fraction formed the memory subset. Blood was collected by leukapheresis, and PBMCs were isolated by Ficoll-Histopaque density gradient centrifugation and then cryopreserved in liquid nitrogen vapor phase. Purity and quantity of every magnetically sorted T cell population were checked by analytical flow cytometry. Genomic DNA was isolated from each sorted fraction and quantified by UV absorbance on a Nanodrop 2000c. Results the study describes overall, beyond this receptor: Pairwise subsampling indicated that sequencing depth was expected to affect the degree of clonotype sharing among donors. When a handful of donors were compared, the shared fraction of clonotypes was roughly 4.8% for naive CD4, around 3.6% for naive CD8, 2% to 2.5% for memory CD4, and 0.35% to 0.4% for memory CD8. Because the study included a small number of donors, the genetic and exposure-history diversity represented was limited. Naive subsets generally had larger estimated clonotype richness than memory subsets. Even with the large sequencing depth, rarefaction of the sorted-subset datasets indicated that sequencing was incomplete. Higher generation probabilities were observed for clonotypes shared by all four sorted-subset donors than for non-shared clonotypes. Only blood was sampled, and tissue TCR repertoires likely differ from those in blood.

This clonotype was obtained from a man in his late teens or twenties in good health. Some clones in this sample may be carry-over from other donors' samples. This receptor chain uses TRBV2 and TRBJ1-1, and 7 bases in between align with TRBD1. Material for sequencing was naive CD4+ T cells from PBMCs. The sample's cell subset or site label, in plain terms: CD45RA+ positively selected. CDR3 loop: CATIRDRQGGTEAFF. The DNA sequence follows: TGTGCCACCATTCGGGATCGACAGGGAGGGACTGAAGCTTTCTTT.